This T cell receptor (beta chain) was recovered during a study of Ad26.COV2.S vaccination and SARS-CoV-2 variants. Study context: Doses of Ad26.COV2.S were injected into muscle once or twice, 56 days apart.

A remark on this clone: Its antigen is unidentified. Because the CDR3's place on the DNA is in doubt, the DNA is left out and the CDR3 is given as listed by TCRdb.

Treatment indicated: some 20 received Ad26.COV2.S at low or high dose, single or two shots; about 5 received placebo; per-sample allocation not given. Specimens were obtained on day 63 following the first vaccine or placebo injection. The administered vaccine (an Ad26 vector) expressed Wuhan-strain SARS-CoV-2 spike. Measured with immunoSEQ multiplex PCR; TCRdb has only the in-frame clones, and not every one. There are 300,000 to 400,000 clones in the sample; 70% to 90% occur only once, and around a tenth lies in the top ten. Study-level results: Total T cell responses, in the TCR breadth and depth analyses, may have been underestimated. It was reported that spike-specific CD8+ and CD4+ T cell responses were substantially broad after vaccination.

CDR1 MNHEY and CDR2 SMNVEV come from the germline V gene (reference sequence). The CDR3 is 16 residues long, ends included. Sample: peripheral blood, taken in a trial of Ad26.COV2.S vaccine versus placebo. The chain uses TRBV27 and TRBJ1-6. The TCR originated in a person between 18 and 60 years old who received the Ad26.COV2.S COVID-19 vaccine or a placebo. This CDR3 reads CASSLISGPVGSPLHF.